The 24 T cell receptor beta chains below all came from one sample that was sequenced in a study of regulatory T cells in long-lasting Graves disease. HTBI primers from iRepertoire and Arm-PCR of CDR3 regions yielded the TCR beta libraries. TCRdb reprocessed the multiplex PCR reads via MiXCR and lists one record per CDR3 protein. Of roughly 500,000 distinct CDR3 sequences in the sample, 12% were seen once. Sample time point: newly diagnosed GD, antithyroid drugs for less than 3 months. The authors made the TCR library using RNA they extracted from PBMCs. The sample was also reused in another study, on T cells in Graves' hyperthyroidism and ophthalmopathy.

The input for sequencing was peripheral blood mononuclear cells (PBMCs), taken at new diagnosis, from a patient treated with antithyroid drugs. These receptor sequences come from a woman in her 30s with Graves disease.

This clonotype has at least ten counts. This rearrangement joins TRBV18 to TRBJ2-5; D may match TRBD1 or TRBD2 (5 bases each). CDR3 length: 15 amino acids. The V gene's germline CDR1 is KGHSH and CDR2 LQKENI. The ends were cut back, 8 bases at V and 2 bases at J, with 18 bases in the middle. In DNA form, the CDR3 reads TGTGCCAGCAATCTGGAGGCAGGGAAACAAGAGACCCAGTACTTC. Protein product: CASNLEAGKQETQYF. The full variable domain, in which reference TRBV18 and TRBJ2-5 provide the parts outside the CDR3, is NAGVMQNPRHLVRRRGQEARLRCSPMKGHSHVYWYRQLPEEGLKFMVYLQKENIIDESGMPKERFSAEFPKEGPSILRIQQVVRGDSAAYFCASNLEAGKQETQYFGPGTRLLVL.

This clonotype was seen repeatedly, ten times or more. This chain joins TRBV7-2 and TRBJ2-7, with D possibly TRBD1 on 6 matching bases. The CDR3 totals 14 residues. CDR1 SGHTA and CDR2 FQGNSA come from the germline V gene. V gave up 2 bases and J gave up 3 bases, with 11 bases separating them. CDR3 sequence reads: CASSLQGSLYEQYF. The CDR3 nucleotides are TGTGCCAGCAGCTTACAGGGGTCCCTCTACGAGCAGTACTTC.

This clonotype was seen more than once but under ten times. The chain recombines TRBV12-3 or TRBV12-4 with TRBJ2-3, with 7 bases aligning to TRBD1. V trimming: 2 bases; J trimming: 0 bases; junction bases outside the gene matches: 5. CDR3 length equals 16 residues. The chain's CDR3 is CASSLTGTDSTDTQYF. CDR3 DNA sequence: TGTGCCAGCAGTTTAACAGGGACAGACAGCACAGATACGCAGTATTTT.

Ten or more counts support this clonotype. This sequence joins TRBV7-3 and TRBJ1-1; no clear D gene. The CDR3 has 12 residues. V lost 6 bases to trimming and J lost 3 bases, with 8 bases between them. In germline, CDR1 is SGHTA, CDR2 FQGTGA. CDR3 amino acids: CASRGDDTEAFF. CDR3 sequence (DNA): TGTGCCAGCAGGGGAGATGACACTGAAGCTTTCTTT.

This clonotype was recorded many times. The chain employs TRBV19 and TRBJ1-2; D might be TRBD1 (6 bases). CDR3 size: 13 residues. Trimming took 10 bases from V and 8 from J, leaving 20 bases between them. In germline, CDR1 is LNHDA, CDR2 SQIVND (reference sequence). Here the CDR3 reads CATKKEGGRGYTF. Written as DNA, the CDR3 is TGTGCCACGAAAAAGGAAGGGGGTCGCGGCTACACCTTC. Looking up the rest from reference TRBV19 and TRBJ1-2 gives the full variable domain: DGGITQSPKYLFRKEGQNVTLSCEQNLNHDAMYWYRQDPGQGLRLIYYSQIVNDFQKGDIAEGYSVSREKKESFPLTVTSAQKNPTAFYLCATKKEGGRGYTFGSGTRLTVV.

This clonotype was found a few times. This chain joins TRBV7-9 and TRBJ1-4; a weak D match, TRBD1 (5 bases). The length of the CDR3 is 17 residues. V lost 1 base, J lost 8 bases, and 20 bases lay in between. Germline V gene data show CDR1 as SEHNR and CDR2 as FQNEAQ (reference sequence). In DNA form, the CDR3 reads TGTGCCAGCAGCTTAGAAAGGGGACTTGGCATACGGGAAAAACTGTTTTTT. It encodes CASSLERGLGIREKLFF.

This clonotype was recorded many times. V is TRBV12-3 or TRBV12-4 and J is TRBJ2-1; tentative D call: TRBD2 (6 bases). Trimming left V 5 bases short and J 0 bases short, with 17 bases between. The CDR3 spans 17 residues. CDR3 bases: TGTGCCAGCAGTGCCCGGGAGTCCCCTCTCTCCTACAATGAGCAGTTCTTC. This translates into CASSARESPLSYNEQFF.

This clonotype was seen more than once but under ten times. The V gene is TRBV20-1, the J gene TRBJ1-5, with D possibly matching TRBD1 (6 bases). V was clipped by 6 bases and J by 1 base, with 22 bases between them. Germline V gene data show CDR1 as DFQATT and CDR2 as SNEGSKA (reference sequence). The CDR3 runs 17 residues. CDR3 sequence reads: CSAPQWTGGQSNQPQHF. The CDR3 nucleotides read TGCAGTGCCCCCCAATGGACCGGGGGGCAGAGCAATCAGCCCCAGCATTTT.

This clonotype was seen repeatedly, ten times or more. The chain has TRBV7-9 and TRBJ2-1, with TRBD1 identical over 7 bases. Germline V gene lookup returns CDR1 SEHNR and CDR2 FQNEAQ (reference sequence). The CDR3 loop spans 13 amino acids. The J segment lost 7 bases and the V segment lost 5 bases, leaving 5 bases of the junction unmatched. CDR3 coding DNA: TGTGCCAGCAGCCTCTCGGGACAGAATGAGCAGTTCTTC. Amino acids: CASSLSGQNEQFF.

This clonotype occurred many times. This chain connects TRBV7-9 to TRBJ2-7; 9 nucleotides align to TRBD1. V was pared by 5 bases and J by 5 bases, with 10 bases of the junction left unmatched. The CDR3 loop spans 15 amino acids. CDR1 is SEHNR, CDR2 FQNEAQ, per germline (reference sequence). The CDR3 sequence is CASSPPGTGNNEQYF. CDR3 sequence (DNA): TGTGCCAGCAGCCCCCCCGGGACAGGGAACAACGAGCAGTACTTC. The full variable domain, its missing parts supplied by reference TRBV7-9 and TRBJ2-7, is DTGVSQNPRHKITKRGQNVTFRCDPISEHNRLYWYRQTLGQGPEFLTYFQNEAQLEKSRLLSDRFSAERPKGSFSTLEIQRTEQGDSAMYLCASSPPGTGNNEQYFGPGTRLTVT.

This clonotype was detected many times. The chain carries TRBV7-2 and TRBJ2-7; D remains ambiguous. There are 15 residues in the CDR3. The germline gives CDR1 SGHTA, CDR2 FQGNSA. V was shortened by 2 bases and J by 0 bases, with 11 bases between the two germline ends. This CDR3 is CASSLWASSSYEQYF. For the CDR3, the DNA is TGTGCCAGCAGCTTATGGGCGAGCAGCTCCTACGAGCAGTACTTC.

In this sample, this clonotype turned up a few times. The V and J genes are TRBV28 and TRBJ2-7; weak D call: TRBD2 (5 bases). V gave up 3 bases and J gave up 4 bases, with 13 bases separating them. The CDR3 sequence is 14 residues long. Germline CDR1 is MDHEN and CDR2 is SYDVKM. CDR3 protein: CASSFRGNSYEQYF. The CDR3 DNA reads as TGTGCCAGCAGTTTTAGAGGGAATAGTTACGAGCAGTACTTC.

This clonotype showed up just a few times. The chain uses TRBV12-3 or TRBV12-4 and TRBJ1-5, with 9 bases fitting TRBD1. There are 17 residues in the CDR3. The ends lost 5 bases at V and 4 bases at J; junction bases unmatched: 12. The CDR3 DNA follows: TGTGCCAGCAGTCTACGGGACAGGGAGTTTGTGAATCAGCCCCAGCATTTT. It encodes CASSLRDREFVNQPQHF.

This clonotype occurred many times. This CDR3 is CASSQLPGQGSYEQYF. CDR3 in DNA: TGTGCCAGCAGTCAACTGCCGGGACAGGGAAGCTACGAGCAGTACTTC. This chain joins TRBV28 and TRBJ2-7, with TRBD1 identical over 9 bases. Germline CDR1 and CDR2: MDHEN and SYDVKM. With 5 bases clipped from V and 3 bases from J, the junction kept 11 bases outside the gene matches. The CDR3 is 16 amino acids.

A few counts support this clonotype. The chain joins TRBV15 to TRBJ2-3; TRBD2 is a possible D gene (5 bases). The V and J ends lost 2 bases and 3 bases respectively, with 9 bases between them. This CDR3 region has 14 residues. Germline V gene data show CDR1 as LNHNV and CDR2 as YYDKDF (reference sequence). The CDR3 region has the DNA TGTGCCACCAGCAGACGCAGAGGGACAGATACGCAGTATTTT. Its translation is CATSRRRGTDTQYF.

This clonotype has a handful of counts. The J gene is TRBJ1-5, the V gene TRBV20-1; D ambiguous. This CDR3 has 14 residues. The germline V gene has CDR1 DFQATT and CDR2 SNEGSKA (reference sequence). Trimming shortened V by 0 bases and J by 1 base, and 7 bases separated the two germline ends. The CDR3 nucleotides read TGCAGTGCTAGAGATCGGGTCAGCAATCAGCCCCAGCATTTT. Residues: CSARDRVSNQPQHF.

In its sample, this clonotype was seen once. A read error is the likely source, as a far larger clone sits one nucleotide away. This chain connects TRBV7-9 to TRBJ2-4; possible D gene TRBD2, 6 bases. This CDR3 is 13 amino acids long. Germline V gene lookup returns CDR1 SEHNR and CDR2 FQNEAQ (reference sequence). The ends were cut back, 5 bases at V and 13 bases at J, with 18 bases in the middle. The CDR3 coding sequence is TGTGCCAGCAGCGGGACTTTCTACAATGAGCAGTACTTC. This encodes CASSGTFYNEQYF.

The sample holds a few counts of this clonotype. The chain recombines TRBV13 with TRBJ2-3; no reliable D call. The CDR3 extends over 14 amino acids. V lost 3 bases and J 2 bases, leaving 9 bases between the germline ends. CDR1 and CDR2 from the germline V gene are PRHDT and FYEKMQ (reference sequence). In DNA form, the CDR3 reads TGTGCCAGCAGCTTGGCAGGCAACACAGATACGCAGTATTTT. Translated, it gives CASSLAGNTDTQYF.

This clonotype was picked up many times. CDR3 region: CASSRESSIATHGYTF. The CDR3 coding sequence is TGTGCCAGCAGCCGGGAGAGCTCTATCGCCACACATGGCTACACCTTC. V is TRBV2 and J is TRBJ1-2; D is undetermined. CDR1 and CDR2 from the germline V gene are SNHLY and FYNNEI. The CDR3 contains 16 residues. V lost 6 bases and J 6 bases, leaving 23 bases between the germline ends.

The chain couples TRBV29-1 to TRBJ2-3; TRBD2 matches at 7 bases. The CDR3 consists of 12 residues. V lost 1 base and J lost 9; bases outside the gene matches: 4. Germline lookup yields CDR1 SQVTM and CDR2 ANQGSEA. The CDR3 DNA follows: TGCAGCGTTGAAGGCGGGCGGGGGACGCAGTATTTT. It translates to CSVEGGRGTQYF.

This clonotype has at least ten counts. The chain combines TRBV30 with TRBJ1-3; 7 bases map to TRBD1. Germline-derived CDR1 and CDR2 are GTSNPN and SVGIG (reference sequence). CDR3 length: 13 amino acids. After removal of 7 bases from V and 2 bases from J, the junction contained 5 bases not matched to a gene. The CDR3 here is CALEQGTGNTIYF. DNA of the CDR3: TGTGCCTTGGAACAGGGGACTGGAAACACCATATATTTT.

The chain links TRBV6-1 to TRBJ1-2; 12 bases match TRBD1. The ends lost 10 bases at V and 10 bases at J; junction bases unmatched: 16. This CDR3 spans 15 amino acids. Germline V gene lookup returns CDR1 MNHNS and CDR2 SASEGT. This CDR3 reads CATNLAGTGGEDYTF. The DNA of the CDR3 is TGTGCCACCAACCTGGCCGGGACAGGGGGCGAGGACTACACCTTC.

The V call is TRBV12-3 or TRBV12-4, the J call TRBJ1-1; D remains unclear. V dropped 10 bases and J dropped 4 bases, with 16 bases sitting between them. CDR3 length equals 13 residues. This chain's CDR3 is CAITSWAGTEAFF. The CDR3 DNA reads as TGTGCCATCACCTCATGGGCAGGCACTGAAGCTTTCTTT.

The chain carries TRBV11-2 and TRBJ2-7, with D perhaps being TRBD1 or TRBD2 (5 bases each). Germline lookup yields CDR1 SGHAT and CDR2 FQNNGV. Between the trimmed V and J ends, which lost 8 bases and 3 bases, there was a span of 11 bases. The CDR3 runs 12 residues. Here the CDR3 reads CASGGLGYEQYF. The DNA for the CDR3 is TGTGCCAGCGGGGGTCTCGGCTACGAGCAGTACTTC.